These 28 T cell receptor beta chains originate from one sample sequenced in a study. MiXCR, run by TCRdb on the 5' RACE reads, gives a single entry per CDR3 protein. Of roughly 5,300 distinct CDR3 sequences listed, around a third are singletons. Specimen: memory CD4+ T cells sorted from blood. The subset is: memory CD4+ T cells, CD4+CD45RO+CD25-. Source of these receptors: a female donor with breast cancer.

By share, this clonotype ranks as medium-sized. V and J are TRBV5-1 and TRBJ1-2; D may be TRBD1 (5 bases). The CDR3 runs 14 residues. CDR1 is SGHRS, CDR2 YFSETQ, per germline. V was pared by 4 bases and J by 4 bases, with 14 bases between. In nucleotides, the CDR3 is TGCGCCAGCAGCCCCGGGACCAGTGTCTATGGCTACACCTTC. Amino acids: CASSPGTSVYGYTF.

This clonotype occurred many times. This sequence joins TRBV5-1 and TRBJ1-4, with D unresolved. The germline V and J ends were trimmed by 5 bases and 3 bases, with 8 bases remaining between them. The CDR3 is 13 residues long. Germline CDR1 SGHRS, CDR2 YFSETQ. CDR3 region: CASRGSPNEKLFF. CDR3 bases: TGCGCCAGCAGAGGGTCTCCTAATGAAAAACTGTTTTTT.

This clonotype was observed many times. The chain links TRBV3-1 to TRBJ2-1, with 11 bases aligning to TRBD1. Germline CDR1 and CDR2: LGHDT and YNNKEL (reference sequence). The CDR3 is made up of 20 amino acids. The V and J ends lost 5 bases and 5 bases, in that order; junction bases with no gene match: 20. CDR3 protein: CASSVTPGQGGRKPNNEQFF. The CDR3 nucleotides are TGTGCCAGCAGCGTAACCCCGGGACAGGGGGGTCGCAAACCGAACAATGAGCAGTTCTTC.

This clonotype was counted many times. The chain recombines TRBV3-1 with TRBJ2-7; 11 bases fit TRBD2. This CDR3 has 16 residues. The germline V gene has CDR1 LGHDT and CDR2 YNNKEL (reference sequence). J lost 5 bases, V lost 0 bases, and 6 bases had no gene match. CDR3 amino acids: CASSQERTSGRNEQYF. CDR3 nucleotide sequence: TGTGCCAGCAGCCAAGAGAGGACTAGCGGGCGCAACGAGCAGTACTTC.

The V call is TRBV6-6, the J call TRBJ2-7; D perhaps matches TRBD1 (6 bases). The CDR3 contains 16 residues. The ends were cut back, 2 bases at V and 0 bases at J, with 14 bases in the middle. The germline V gene encodes CDR1 MNHNY and CDR2 SVGAGI (reference sequence). CDR3: CASSYPQGVVSYEQYF. The DNA of the CDR3 is TGTGCCAGCAGTTACCCACAGGGAGTGGTCTCCTACGAGCAGTACTTC.

This rearrangement joins TRBV6-2 or TRBV6-3 to TRBJ2-3; 10 bases are a match to TRBD2. J gave up 11 bases and V 4 bases, and 6 bases lay outside the gene matches. This CDR3 is 13 amino acids long. Germline CDR1 reads MNHEY; CDR2 reads SVGEGT. Here the CDR3 reads CASSFSTSGRQYF. The CDR3 region has the DNA TGTGCCAGCAGTTTCTCGACTAGCGGGCGGCAGTATTTT.

This clonotype has a count of ten or more. This chain connects TRBV18 to TRBJ2-1; 7 positions agree with TRBD1. This CDR3 spans 15 amino acids. In germline, CDR1 is KGHSH, CDR2 LQKENI. V lost 0 bases and J lost 10; bases outside the gene matches: 9. The CDR3 sequence is CASSPPYEGAGEQFF. The DNA of the CDR3 is TGTGCCAGCTCACCACCCTATGAGGGGGCAGGGGAGCAGTTCTTC.

This chain joins TRBV9 and TRBJ2-7; tentative D call: TRBD1 (5 bases). This CDR3 region has 12 residues. Trimming took off 4 bases at V and 7 bases at J, with 12 bases between the two ends. Germline CDR1 and CDR2: SGDLS and YYNGEE. CDR3 DNA sequence: TGTGCCAGCAGCCTACGGCCAGGGGAGCAGTACTTC. It codes for CASSLRPGEQYF.

This clonotype occurred many times. The rearrangement joins TRBV7-3 to TRBJ1-1; D may be TRBD1 (5 bases). V was pared by 2 bases and J by 2 bases, with 6 bases between. Germline CDR1 reads SGHTA; CDR2 reads FQGTGA. The CDR3 covers 13 residues. This chain's CDR3 is CASSLQGNTEAFF. The DNA for the CDR3 is TGTGCCAGCAGCTTACAGGGCAACACTGAAGCTTTCTTT.

Remarks on this clonotype: Given a much more abundant clone one base away, this may be a read error. The chain has TRBV18 and TRBJ1-6, with 7 bases fitting TRBD1. The CDR3 spans 15 residues. Germline V gives CDR1 KGHSH, CDR2 LQKENI. The CDR3 DNA is TGTGCCAGCCCACCACCTACAGGGGTACGGTCACCCCTCCACTTT. Amino acid sequence: CASPPPTGVRSPLHF.

This clonotype came up many times. This chain joins TRBV7-6 and TRBJ2-2; tentatively, D is TRBD2 (5 bases). The ends were cut back, 4 bases at V and 0 bases at J, with 6 bases in the middle. CDR1 is SGHVS and CDR2 is FNYEAQ in the germline V gene. The CDR3 spans 14 residues. CDR3 bases: TGTGCCAGCAGCTCACTAGCGAACACCGGGGAGCTGTTTTTT. The encoded protein is CASSSLANTGELFF. Complete variable domain (other parts from reference TRBV7-6 and TRBJ2-2): GAGVSQSPRYKVTKRGQDVALRCDPISGHVSLYWYRQALGQGPEFLTYFNYEAQQDKSGLPNDRFSAERPEGSISTLTIQRTEQRDSAMYRCASSSLANTGELFFGEGSRLTVL.

This clonotype was detected a few times. This sequence joins TRBV20-1 and TRBJ2-1; no clear D gene. The tail of the sequence fits TRBJ2-5 better, so the J call may be wrong. The germline gives CDR1 DFQATT, CDR2 SNEGSKA (reference sequence). This CDR3 is built from 11 residues. CDR3 residues: CSASSHETQYF. CDR3 bases: TGCAGTGCTAGCTCCCACGAGACCCAGTACTTC.

With respect to this clonotype: A single base separates this from a much larger clone, so it may be a read error. Here the CDR3 DNA reads TGCAGTCCTAGAGTGGGGAACACTGAAGCTTTCTTT. Protein sequence: CSPRVGNTEAFF. V usage is TRBV20-1 and J usage is TRBJ1-1, with D unclear. Germline CDR1 reads DFQATT; CDR2 reads SNEGSKA (reference sequence). The CDR3 sequence is 12 residues long.

This chain links TRBV5-1 with TRBJ2-2; the match to TRBD1 covers 7 bases. V dropped 0 bases and J dropped 5; count of bases not matched to a gene: 10. The CDR3 covers 17 residues. Germline CDR1 SGHRS, CDR2 YFSETQ. The CDR3 spells CASSLDLRQGGTGELFF. The CDR3 DNA reads as TGCGCCAGCAGCTTGGATCTTCGACAGGGTGGTACCGGGGAGCTGTTTTTT.

The chain recombines TRBV4-1 with TRBJ1-4; D ambiguous. The V end lost 1 base, the J end lost 5 bases, and 11 bases lay between the germline ends. Looked up from germline, CDR1 is MGHRA and CDR2 is YSYEKL. The CDR3 extends over 15 amino acids. CDR3 DNA sequence: TGCGCCAGCAGCCAAGCCGGGTCTGGGAATGAAAAACTGTTTTTT. It specifies CASSQAGSGNEKLFF.

This clonotype is categorized as medium-sized. This rearrangement joins TRBV6-2 or TRBV6-3 to TRBJ2-4; D gene ambiguous. V lost 5 bases and J 2 bases, leaving 10 bases between the germline ends. CDR1 and CDR2 from the germline V gene are MNHEY and SVGEGT. This CDR3 comprises 14 residues. CDR3 nucleotide sequence: TGTGCCAGCAGTAACACAGTATCCAAAAACATTCAGTACTTC. Translation: CASSNTVSKNIQYF.

To note about this clonotype: A single base separates this from a much larger clone, so it may be a read error. V gene TRBV11-2 combines with J gene TRBJ2-7; either TRBD1 or TRBD2 may fit D (5 bases each). The CDR3 spans 15 residues. Per germline, CDR1 SGHAT and CDR2 FQNNGV. The CDR3 here is CASSSIRDGPYEQHF. CDR3 sequence (DNA): TGTGCCAGCAGCTCAATCCGGGACGGACCCTACGAGCAGCACTTC. The variable domain in full, completed from reference TRBV11-2 and TRBJ2-7, reads EAGVAQSPRYKIIEKRQSVAFWCNPISGHATLYWYQQILGQGPKLLIQFQNNGVVDDSQLPKDRFSAERLKGVDSTLKIQPAKLEDSAVYLCASSSIRDGPYEQHFGPGTRLTVT.

Note on this clonotype: A much bigger clone sits one base away, suggesting this may be a read error. The conserved final phenylalanine or tryptophan is absent from the CDR3, which likely points to a read error. The chain recombines TRBV29-1 with TRBJ2-3; weak D call: TRBD2 (6 bases). Germline V CDR1 and CDR2: SQVTM, ANQGSEA. This CDR3 region has 12 residues. V was shortened by 4 bases and J by 5 bases, with 10 bases between the two germline ends. The CDR3 DNA sequence: TGCAGCGTTGGTGTGGGAGGAGATACGCAGTATGTT. It codes for CSVGVGGDTQYV.

For this clonotype: This may be a read error, as it is one base from a much larger clone. The gene calls are TRBV20-1 and TRBJ1-4; D call uncertain. The CDR3 length is 14 residues. Germline lookup yields CDR1 DFQATT and CDR2 SNEGSKA (reference sequence). The DNA of the CDR3 is TGCAGTGCTAGATTGGCGGCGGATAATGAAAAACTGTCTTTT. Protein: CSARLAADNEKLSF.

This clonotype appeared a single time. The rearrangement uses TRBV12-3 or TRBV12-4 and TRBJ1-2; D uncertain. The CDR3 is 14 residues long. The V and J ends lost 5 bases and 7 bases respectively, with 17 bases between them. The CDR3 reads CASSHLLGPAGYTF. The CDR3 DNA sequence: TGTGCCAGCAGTCATCTATTAGGACCAGCTGGCTACACCTTC.

With regard to this clonotype: A junction end diverges from the germline sequence, so it may reflect a read error. CDR3 sequence (DNA): TGTGCCAGCAGCTCCGGACGCAGTGATACGCAGTATTTC. Amino acid sequence: CASSSGRSDTQYF. The chain is built from TRBV7-3 and TRBJ2-3, with D uncertain. The CDR3 loop spans 13 amino acids. Germline CDR1 reads SGHTA; CDR2 reads FQGTGA.

This clonotype was seen a few times. The rearrangement uses TRBV15 and TRBJ1-1; perhaps TRBD1 as D (6 bases). Germline values: CDR1 LNHNV, CDR2 YYDKDF (reference sequence). V gave up 0 bases and J gave up 8 bases, with 10 bases separating them. This CDR3 contains 13 residues. Here the CDR3 reads CATSRDWGPEAFF. The DNA for the CDR3 is TGTGCCACCAGCAGAGATTGGGGGCCGGAAGCTTTCTTT.

As to this clonotype: This CDR3 is missing its conserved last phenylalanine or tryptophan, likely due to a read error. V usage is TRBV7-2 and J usage is TRBJ2-3, with D unclear. CDR1 is SGHTA, CDR2 FQGNSA, per germline. The CDR3 totals 11 residues. CDR3 amino acids: CASSSTDTQYS. Written as DNA, the CDR3 is TGTGCCAGCAGCAGCACAGATACACAGTATTCT.

This chain joins TRBV20-1 and TRBJ2-1; D unresolved. The V end was cut by 0 bases, the J end by 3 bases, with 6 bases between. CDR3 size: 13 residues. Germline CDR1 reads DFQATT; CDR2 reads SNEGSKA (reference sequence). The CDR3 sequence is CSARDGLYNEQFF. In DNA form, the CDR3 reads TGCAGTGCTAGAGATGGCCTCTACAATGAGCAGTTCTTC.

This chain joins TRBV20-1 and TRBJ2-7; 9 nucleotides line up with TRBD2. The CDR3 spans 14 residues. With 4 bases clipped from V and 2 bases from J, the junction kept 6 bases outside the gene matches. CDR1 and CDR2 (germline): DFQATT, SNEGSKA (reference sequence). The CDR3 is CSAIWAGGPYEQYF. The CDR3 DNA reads as TGCAGTGCTATCTGGGCGGGAGGGCCCTACGAGCAGTACTTC.

In regard to this clonotype: A read error may account for a junction end that differs from germline. V and J are TRBV18 and TRBJ2-2; possibly TRBD2 for D (5 bases). Germline V gene data show CDR1 as KGHSH and CDR2 as LQKENI. The CDR3 is 15 amino acids. This CDR3 is CASSSGGGLTGELFF. The CDR3 DNA sequence: TGTGCCAGCTCATCGGGCGGAGGACTCACCGGGGAGCTGTTTTTC.

About this clonotype itself: The conserved phenylalanine or tryptophan normally closing the CDR3 is absent here, so this likely arose from a read error. The chain joins TRBV5-1 to TRBJ1-1, with a possible D match to TRBD1 (5 bases). The CDR3 contains 15 residues. From germline, CDR1 is SGHRS and CDR2 YFSETQ. The DNA for the CDR3 is TGTGCCAGCAGCTTGGACAACACCCCGAACACTGAAGCTTTCCTT. Translation: CASSLDNTPNTEAFL.

This clonotype was counted many times. The chain uses TRBV20-1 and TRBJ1-1; D is ambiguous. This CDR3 is 13 amino acids long. V dropped 3 bases and J dropped 5 bases, with 13 bases sitting between them. Germline values: CDR1 DFQATT, CDR2 SNEGSKA (reference sequence). The CDR3 loop is CSARGTLGTEAFF. CDR3 nucleotide sequence: TGCAGTGCTAGGGGCACCCTGGGGACTGAAGCTTTCTTT.